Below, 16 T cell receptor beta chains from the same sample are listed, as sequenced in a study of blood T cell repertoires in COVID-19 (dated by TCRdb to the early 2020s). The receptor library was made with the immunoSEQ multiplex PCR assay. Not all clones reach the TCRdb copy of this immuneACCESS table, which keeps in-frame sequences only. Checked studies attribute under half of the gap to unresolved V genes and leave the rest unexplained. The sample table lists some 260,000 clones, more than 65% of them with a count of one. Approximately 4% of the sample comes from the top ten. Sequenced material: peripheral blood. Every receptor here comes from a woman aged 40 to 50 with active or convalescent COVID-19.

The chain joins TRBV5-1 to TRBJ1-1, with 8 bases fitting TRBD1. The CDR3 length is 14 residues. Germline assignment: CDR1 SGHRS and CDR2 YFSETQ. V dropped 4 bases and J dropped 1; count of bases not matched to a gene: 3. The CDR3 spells CASSRDRSNTEAFF. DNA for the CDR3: TGCGCCAGCAGCCGGGACAGGTCGAACACTGAAGCTTTCTTT.

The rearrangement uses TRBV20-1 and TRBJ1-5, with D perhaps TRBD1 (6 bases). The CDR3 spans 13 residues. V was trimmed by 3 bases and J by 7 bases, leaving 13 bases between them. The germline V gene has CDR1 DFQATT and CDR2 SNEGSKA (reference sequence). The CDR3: CSASYGGGQPQHF. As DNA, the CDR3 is TGCAGTGCTAGTTATGGGGGGGGCCAGCCCCAGCATTTT.

In DNA, the CDR3 is TGTGCCAGTAGTATAGCCATGGGCGGGGACAGGCCAGATACGCAGTATTTT. It translates to CASSIAMGGDRPDTQYF. The chain couples TRBV19 to TRBJ2-3; 8 bases match TRBD1. The CDR3 sequence is 17 residues long. V shed 1 base and J 4 bases; nucleotides not matched to a gene: 10. Germline V gene lookup returns CDR1 LNHDA and CDR2 SQIVND (reference sequence).

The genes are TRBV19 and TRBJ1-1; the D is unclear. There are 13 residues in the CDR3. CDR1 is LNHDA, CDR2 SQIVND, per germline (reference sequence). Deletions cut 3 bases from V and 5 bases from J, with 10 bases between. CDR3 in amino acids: CASSIDWRTEAFF. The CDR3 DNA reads TGTGCCAGTAGTATCGACTGGAGGACTGAAGCTTTCTTT.

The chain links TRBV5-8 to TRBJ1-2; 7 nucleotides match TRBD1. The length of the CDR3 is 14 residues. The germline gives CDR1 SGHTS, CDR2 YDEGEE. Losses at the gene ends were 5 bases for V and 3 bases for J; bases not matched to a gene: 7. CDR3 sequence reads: CASRYRGIHYGYTF. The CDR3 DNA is TGTGCCAGCAGGTACAGGGGAATTCACTATGGCTACACCTTC. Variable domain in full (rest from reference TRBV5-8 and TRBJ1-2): EAGVTQSPTHLIKTRGQQATLRCSPISGHTSVYWYQQALGLGLQFLLWYDEGEERNRGNFPPRFSGRQFPNYSSELNVNALELEDSALYLCASRYRGIHYGYTFGSGTRLTVV.

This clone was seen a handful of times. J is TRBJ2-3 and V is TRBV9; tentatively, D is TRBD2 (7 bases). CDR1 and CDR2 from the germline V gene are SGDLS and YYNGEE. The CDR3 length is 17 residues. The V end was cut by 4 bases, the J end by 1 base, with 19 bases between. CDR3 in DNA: TGTGCCAGCAGCACAGTAGGGGGGGGTTTCGGCACAGATACGCAGTATTTT. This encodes CASSTVGGGFGTDTQYF.

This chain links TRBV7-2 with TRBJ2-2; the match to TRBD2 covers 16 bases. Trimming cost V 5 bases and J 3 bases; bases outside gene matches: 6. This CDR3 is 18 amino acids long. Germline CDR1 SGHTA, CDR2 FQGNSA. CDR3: CASSPGTSGGAHTGELFF. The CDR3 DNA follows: TGTGCCAGCAGCCCTGGGACTAGCGGGGGGGCGCACACCGGGGAGCTGTTTTTT.

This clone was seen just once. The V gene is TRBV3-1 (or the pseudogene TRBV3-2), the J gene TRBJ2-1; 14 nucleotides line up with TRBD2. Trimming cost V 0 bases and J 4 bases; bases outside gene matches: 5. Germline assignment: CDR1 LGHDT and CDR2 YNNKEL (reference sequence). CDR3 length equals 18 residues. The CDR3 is CASSQDYRLAGGYNEQFF. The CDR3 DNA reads TGTGCCAGCAGCCAAGATTACAGACTAGCGGGGGGGTACAATGAGCAGTTCTTC.

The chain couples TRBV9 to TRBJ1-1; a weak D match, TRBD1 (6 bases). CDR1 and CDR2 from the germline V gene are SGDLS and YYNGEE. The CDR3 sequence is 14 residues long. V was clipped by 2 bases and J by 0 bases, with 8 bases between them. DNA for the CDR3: TGTGCCAGCAGCGTCCACAGGGTGAACACTGAAGCTTTCTTT. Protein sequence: CASSVHRVNTEAFF. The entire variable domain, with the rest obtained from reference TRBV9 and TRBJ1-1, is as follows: DSGVTQTPKHLITATGQRVTLRCSPRSGDLSVYWYQQSLDQGLQFLIQYYNGEERAKGNILERFSAQQFPDLHSELNLSSLELGDSALYFCASSVHRVNTEAFFGQGTRLTVV.

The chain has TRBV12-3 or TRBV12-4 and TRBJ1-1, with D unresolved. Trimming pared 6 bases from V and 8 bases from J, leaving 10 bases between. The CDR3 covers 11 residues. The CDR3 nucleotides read TGTGCCAGCAGCCTCCCGGGGGAAGCTTTCTTT. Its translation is CASSLPGEAFF.

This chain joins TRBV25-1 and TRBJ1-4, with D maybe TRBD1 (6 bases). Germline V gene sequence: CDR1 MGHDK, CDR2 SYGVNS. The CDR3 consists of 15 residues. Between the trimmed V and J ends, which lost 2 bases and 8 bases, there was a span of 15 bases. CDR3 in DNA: TGTGCCAGCAGTGAAACCCGGACAGAAACCGAAAAACTGTTTTTT. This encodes CASSETRTETEKLFF.

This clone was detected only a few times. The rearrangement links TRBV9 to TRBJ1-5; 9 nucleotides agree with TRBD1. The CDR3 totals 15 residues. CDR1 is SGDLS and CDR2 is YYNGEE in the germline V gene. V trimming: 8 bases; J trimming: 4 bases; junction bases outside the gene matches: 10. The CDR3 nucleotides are TGTGCCAGTGGACAGGGGAACTTAGGAAATCAGCCCCAGCATTTT. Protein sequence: CASGQGNLGNQPQHF. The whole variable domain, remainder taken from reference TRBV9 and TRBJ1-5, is DSGVTQTPKHLITATGQRVTLRCSPRSGDLSVYWYQQSLDQGLQFLIQYYNGEERAKGNILERFSAQQFPDLHSELNLSSLELGDSALYFCASGQGNLGNQPQHFGDGTRLSIL.

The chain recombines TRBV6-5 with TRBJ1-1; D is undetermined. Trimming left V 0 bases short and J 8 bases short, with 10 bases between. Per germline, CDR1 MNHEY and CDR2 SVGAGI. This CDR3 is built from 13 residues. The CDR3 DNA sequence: TGTGCCAGCAGTTACTCCCCGGGATTAGAAGCTTTCTTT. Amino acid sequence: CASSYSPGLEAFF.

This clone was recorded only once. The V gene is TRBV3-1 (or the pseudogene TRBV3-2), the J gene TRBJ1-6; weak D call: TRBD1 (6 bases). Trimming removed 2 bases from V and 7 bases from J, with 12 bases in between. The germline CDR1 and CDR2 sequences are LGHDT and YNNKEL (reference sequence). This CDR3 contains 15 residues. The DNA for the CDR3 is TGTGCCAGCAGCCAACTTACAGGGCGGAATTCACCCCTCCACTTT. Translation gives CASSQLTGRNSPLHF.

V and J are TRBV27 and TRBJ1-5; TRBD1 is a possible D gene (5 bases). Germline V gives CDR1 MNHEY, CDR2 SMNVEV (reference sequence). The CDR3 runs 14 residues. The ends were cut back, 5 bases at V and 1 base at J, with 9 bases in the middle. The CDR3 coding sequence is TGTGCCAGCAGTCAGCAGGGAAGCAATCAGCCCCAGCATTTT. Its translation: CASSQQGSNQPQHF.

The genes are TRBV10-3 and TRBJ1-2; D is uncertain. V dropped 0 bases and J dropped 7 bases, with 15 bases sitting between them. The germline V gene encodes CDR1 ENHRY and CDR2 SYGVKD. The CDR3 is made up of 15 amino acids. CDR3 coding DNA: TGTGCCATCAGTGAGTCGACTCACGGGATCGCTGGCTACACCTTC. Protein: CAISESTHGIAGYTF.